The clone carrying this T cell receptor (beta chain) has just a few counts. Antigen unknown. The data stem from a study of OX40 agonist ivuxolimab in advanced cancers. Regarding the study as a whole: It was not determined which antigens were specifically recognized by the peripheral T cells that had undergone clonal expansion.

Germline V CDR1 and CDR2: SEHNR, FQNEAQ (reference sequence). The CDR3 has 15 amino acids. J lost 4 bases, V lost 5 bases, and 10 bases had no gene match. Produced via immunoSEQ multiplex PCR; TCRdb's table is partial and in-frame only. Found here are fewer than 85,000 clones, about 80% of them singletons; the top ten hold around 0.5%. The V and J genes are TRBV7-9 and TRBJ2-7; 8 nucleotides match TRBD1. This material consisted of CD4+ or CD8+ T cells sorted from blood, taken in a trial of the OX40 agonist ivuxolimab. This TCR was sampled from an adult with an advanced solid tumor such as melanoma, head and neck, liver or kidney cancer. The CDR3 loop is CASSTRTGRTYEQYF. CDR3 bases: TGTGCCAGCAGCACCCGGACAGGGAGGACATACGAGCAGTACTTC.